Reported below is one TCR beta chain. As yet, its antigen is unknown. TCR beta cDNA libraries included unique molecular identifiers. Hundreds of thousands of cDNA molecules came from 1 to 10 million T cells. TCRdb ran MiXCR on the PCR reads and lists one entry per CDR3 protein. The sample lists some 700,000 distinct CDR3 sequences; approximately 60% were seen once. This specimen belongs to a study of post-analysis software for immune sequencing data. For the study at large: The cohort encompassed relapsing-remitting, secondary progressive and progressive-relapsing multiple sclerosis disease courses. Study-level results: Compared with controls, patients had more of five or six TRBV segments, including TRBV5-6, TRBV5-1 and TRBV20-1.

V shed 3 bases and J shed 2 bases, with 13 bases lying between them. This CDR3 region has 15 residues. Germline CDR1 and CDR2: LGHNA and YNFKEQ. The sample was blood. The chain uses TRBV4-2 and TRBJ2-5; no reliable D call. The sequence derives from a girl aged 2-10 years with multiple sclerosis. This CDR3 is CASSHPDDWQETQYF. The DNA for the CDR3 is TGTGCCAGCAGCCACCCAGATGACTGGCAAGAGACCCAGTACTTC.